One and the same sample provided the 30 T cell receptor beta chains below, sequenced in a study of T-cell memory formation after mild COVID-19. Each CDR3 protein gets one entry after TCRdb re-called the 5' RACE reads with MiXCR. The profile shows approximately 89,000 distinct CDR3 sequences, roughly 13% of them singletons. The material sequenced was PBMCs or a T cell subset sorted from them (not recorded which). These receptors originate from a man aged 18-30 years who had mild COVID-19 (a few samples of this study predate the infection). Cell type and time point are not known.

V is TRBV12-3 or TRBV12-4 and J is TRBJ1-1; TRBD1 might be the D (6 bases). The CDR3 is 13 residues long. V was shortened by 7 bases and J by 4 bases, with 13 bases between the two germline ends. The CDR3 coding sequence is TGTGCCAGCACCACAGGGTTGGCCACTGAAGCTTTCTTT. Translation: CASTTGLATEAFF.

This clonotype showed up just a few times. The chain has TRBV5-7 and TRBJ1-3; D call uncertain. TRBV5-7 carries the ORF label, with uncertain function. This CDR3 contains 12 residues. V was cut by 0 bases and J by 4 bases, with 2 bases left in between. The DNA of the CDR3 is TGTGCCAGCAGCTTGGAGGGAAACACCATATATTTT. Its protein is CASSLEGNTIYF.

The rearrangement uses TRBV27 and TRBJ2-1, with 10 bases fitting TRBD1. Looked up from germline, CDR1 is MNHEY and CDR2 is SMNVEV (reference sequence). The V gene end was trimmed by 1 base and the J gene end by 5 bases; junction bases not matched to a gene: 2. This CDR3 is 15 amino acids long. In nucleotides, the CDR3 is TGTGCCAGCAGTTTATGGGGGACAGGGGACAATGAGCAGTTCTTC. Its protein is CASSLWGTGDNEQFF.

This clonotype was recorded a few times. The chain combines TRBV27 with TRBJ2-5, with D possibly TRBD2 on 6 matching bases. This CDR3 has 13 residues. Trimming removed 5 bases at V and 7 bases at J, with 14 bases between. Germline V CDR1 and CDR2: MNHEY, SMNVEV (reference sequence). This CDR3 is CASSPAGGWTQYF. The CDR3 DNA reads as TGTGCCAGCAGTCCGGCCGGGGGATGGACCCAGTACTTC.

The chain recombines TRBV6-5 with TRBJ2-3; TRBD1 agrees at 8 bases. The V gene end was trimmed by 8 bases and the J gene end by 2 bases; junction bases not matched to a gene: 9. Germline V gene sequence: CDR1 MNHEY, CDR2 SVGAGI. The CDR3 runs to 15 residues. CDR3 protein: CASRGQGANTDTQYF. CDR3 nucleotides: TGTGCCAGCCGGGGGCAGGGGGCGAACACAGATACGCAGTATTTT.

This clonotype was counted between two and nine times. This chain links TRBV10-1 with TRBJ2-1; D ambiguous. V lost 6 bases and J lost 7, with 13 bases in between. The CDR3 has 13 amino acids. The V gene's germline CDR1 is WNHNN and CDR2 SYGVQD (reference sequence). The CDR3 is CASSPETGNEQFF. The CDR3 DNA follows: TGCGCCAGCAGCCCCGAGACTGGAAATGAGCAGTTCTTC.

This clonotype has just a few counts. One junction end does not reproduce the germline sequence, and a read error may be involved. V is TRBV7-7 and J is TRBJ2-3; either TRBD1 or TRBD2 may supply D (5 bases each). The V gene's germline CDR1 is SSHAT and CDR2 FNYEAQ (reference sequence). The CDR3 is 16 amino acids. CDR3: CASSPLYPIEGDTQYF. The CDR3 DNA is TGTGCTAGCAGCCCGCTGTATCCCATCGAGGGGGATACGCAGTATTTT.

Many counts were recorded for this clonotype. The CDR3 DNA reads as TGCGCCAGCAGCCAGGTAGACTCTAGCACAGATACGCAGTATTTT. It codes for CASSQVDSSTDTQYF. The chain uses TRBV5-1 and TRBJ2-3; D gene ambiguous. The germline V gene encodes CDR1 SGHRS and CDR2 YFSETQ. The germline V and J ends were trimmed by 4 bases and 0 bases, with 12 bases remaining between them. The CDR3 runs 15 residues. The full variable domain, its missing parts supplied by reference TRBV5-1 and TRBJ2-3, is KAGVTQTPRYLIKTRGQQVTLSCSPISGHRSVSWYQQTPGQGLQFLFEYFSETQRNKGNFPGRFSGRQFSNSRSEMNVSTLELGDSALYLCASSQVDSSTDTQYFGPGTRLTVL.

The chain joins TRBV4-1 to TRBJ1-6, with D tentatively TRBD1 (6 bases). The germline V and J ends were trimmed by 0 bases and 8 bases, with 17 bases remaining between them. Germline CDR1 and CDR2: MGHRA and YSYEKL. The CDR3 runs 17 residues. This CDR3 reads CASSQDGGAGMDSPLHF. CDR3 bases: TGCGCCAGCAGCCAAGATGGGGGGGCAGGGATGGATTCACCCCTCCACTTT.

V is TRBV4-1 and J is TRBJ2-1; tentatively, D is TRBD2 (7 bases). The V gene lost 3 bases and the J gene lost 8 bases, with 17 bases spanning the gap. The CDR3 loop spans 15 amino acids. Germline V CDR1 and CDR2: MGHRA, YSYEKL. CDR3 loop: CASSHITGGRDEQFF. The CDR3 DNA sequence: TGCGCCAGCAGCCATATAACCGGGGGGCGGGATGAGCAGTTCTTC.

This clonotype was picked up a small number of times. V usage is TRBV6-1 and J usage is TRBJ2-7; 10 bases agree with TRBD2. The V and J ends lost 6 bases and 6 bases, in that order; junction bases with no gene match: 14. Per the germline V gene, CDR1 is MNHNS and CDR2 is SASEGT. The CDR3 extends over 16 amino acids. For the CDR3, the DNA is TGTGCCAGCAGCTACCCTTGGACTAGCGGAAGAGGCGAGCAGTACTTC. Translated: CASSYPWTSGRGEQYF.

This clonotype showed up just a few times. The genes are TRBV11-2 and TRBJ1-2, with TRBD1 identical over 11 bases. Germline values: CDR1 SGHAT, CDR2 FQNNGV. This CDR3 region has 14 residues. V gave up 5 bases and J gave up 8 bases; unmatched junction bases: 7. CDR3 in DNA: TGTGCCAGCAGCAGACCGGGACAGGGGGGCGGCTACACCTTC. It codes for CASSRPGQGGGYTF.

This clonotype was seen more than once but under ten times. The chain carries TRBV7-2 and TRBJ2-7; D is perhaps TRBD2 (5 bases). This CDR3 is built from 13 residues. The V gene lost 5 bases and the J gene lost 2 bases, with 10 bases spanning the gap. Per germline, CDR1 SGHTA and CDR2 FQGNSA. As DNA, the CDR3 is TGTGCCAGCAGCCGGACGGAGGCCTACGAGCAGTACGTC. Its translation is CASSRTEAYEQYV.

This chain links TRBV5-1 with TRBJ2-1, with 9 bases that match TRBD1. Germline V lookup: CDR1 SGHRS, CDR2 YFSETQ. The CDR3 is 16 amino acids. The ends lost 3 bases at V and 4 bases at J; junction bases unmatched: 8. The CDR3 is CASSWSGTGYYNEQFF. The CDR3 DNA is TGCGCCAGCAGCTGGTCCGGGACAGGGTATTACAATGAGCAGTTCTTC.

The chain combines TRBV21-1 with TRBJ1-2. TRBV21-1 is noted as a pseudogene. This CDR3 is 14 amino acids long. CDR3 coding DNA: TGTGCCAGCAGCCAGCGCCGGGGGGGGTATGGCTACACCTTC. Its translation: CASSQRRGGYGYTF.

The chain links TRBV7-2 to TRBJ2-3; 8 bases map to TRBD2. V lost 2 bases to trimming and J lost 2 bases; unmatched junction nucleotides: 6. This CDR3 has 16 residues. Germline lookup yields CDR1 SGHTA and CDR2 FQGNSA. The CDR3 DNA reads TGTGCCAGCAGCTTACACCCGGGAGGGATCACAGATACGCAGTATTTT. It specifies CASSLHPGGITDTQYF.

This clonotype was counted only a few times. The V call is TRBV7-9, the J call TRBJ2-3, with 11 bases fitting TRBD2. CDR3 length: 16 residues. CDR1 is SEHNR, CDR2 FQNEAQ, per germline (reference sequence). V shed 5 bases and J 1 base; nucleotides not matched to a gene: 5. The CDR3 sequence: CASSPGTSGRTDTQYF. The CDR3 bases are TGTGCCAGCAGCCCGGGGACTAGCGGCCGCACAGATACGCAGTATTTT.

This clonotype showed up many times. The chain carries TRBV7-9 and TRBJ1-2, with D maybe TRBD1 (5 bases). V lost 5 bases and J lost 8, with 12 bases in between. Germline lookup yields CDR1 SEHNR and CDR2 FQNEAQ (reference sequence). The CDR3 runs 12 residues. CDR3 nucleotide sequence: TGTGCCAGCAGCCCAGGACAATCCGGCTACACCTTC. Translating it yields CASSPGQSGYTF.

This clonotype was counted between two and nine times. This chain connects TRBV6-2 or TRBV6-3 to TRBJ1-5, with TRBD1 matching 9 bases. CDR1 is MNHEY, CDR2 SVGEGT, per germline. Trimming cost V 7 bases and J 7 bases; bases outside gene matches: 8. The CDR3 is 14 amino acids. CDR3 in amino acids: CASTSGTGLQPQHF. CDR3 bases: TGTGCCAGCACCTCCGGGACAGGGTTGCAGCCCCAGCATTTT.

This clonotype was picked up a small number of times. This chain joins TRBV2 and TRBJ2-7, with D possibly matching TRBD1 (6 bases). The CDR3 runs 14 residues. CDR1 is SNHLY, CDR2 FYNNEI, per germline. Trimming left V 2 bases short and J 2 bases short, with 10 bases between. In DNA, the CDR3 is TGTGCCAGCAGTGAACCCGACAGGACCTACGAGCAGTACGTC. Translated, it gives CASSEPDRTYEQYV.

This clonotype was counted between two and nine times. V is TRBV14 and J is TRBJ1-2; 8 bases line up with TRBD1. The length of the CDR3 is 15 residues. In germline, CDR1 is SGHDN, CDR2 FVKESK. The V segment lost 3 bases and the J segment 7 bases; nucleotides outside the gene matches: 10. The DNA for the CDR3 is TGTGCCAGCAGCCATTTACAGGGGGAAAAGTCTGGCTACACCTTC. This encodes CASSHLQGEKSGYTF.

This clonotype has a handful of counts. The chain employs TRBV11-2 and TRBJ2-3, with 15 bases fitting TRBD2. From germline, CDR1 is SGHAT and CDR2 FQNNGV. The V gene end was trimmed by 5 bases and the J gene end by 6 bases; junction bases not matched to a gene: 6. The CDR3 totals 16 residues. The CDR3 DNA sequence: TGTGCCAGCAGCCGCGGGACTAGCGGGGGGTGGGATACGCAGTATTTT. Its translation: CASSRGTSGGWDTQYF.

This clonotype has more than one count but fewer than ten. The chain carries TRBV6-5 and TRBJ2-7; D is possibly TRBD1 or TRBD2 (6 bases each). The V gene's germline CDR1 is MNHEY and CDR2 SVGAGI. V gave up 1 base and J gave up 2 bases, with 18 bases separating them. The CDR3 is made up of 17 amino acids. The CDR3 DNA sequence: TGTGCCAGCAGTTACTTGGGGCCGACGGGGGCACCCTACGAGCAGTACTTC. As protein: CASSYLGPTGAPYEQYF.

This clonotype occurred a few times. The CDR3 DNA reads TGCAGTGCTAGAGATGGCGGGGGGACCTACGAGCAGTACTTC. Its translation is CSARDGGGTYEQYF. J is TRBJ2-7 and V is TRBV20-1; 8 bases align to TRBD2. Germline CDR1 and CDR2: DFQATT and SNEGSKA (reference sequence). The CDR3 length is 14 residues. Unmatched junction bases numbered 3, after V lost 0 bases and J lost 2 bases.

In this sample, this clonotype turned up many times. The V call is TRBV7-8, the J call TRBJ2-3; 12 bases fit TRBD2. After removal of 6 bases from V and 6 bases from J, the junction contained 4 bases not matched to a gene. The CDR3 loop spans 14 amino acids. CDR1 is SGHVS and CDR2 is FQNEAQ in the germline V gene. The CDR3 spells CASRTSGGSDTQYF. In DNA form, the CDR3 reads TGTGCCAGCAGGACTAGCGGGGGATCGGATACGCAGTATTTT.

The rearrangement links TRBV9 to TRBJ2-3; 8 bases map to TRBD2. Germline V gene lookup returns CDR1 SGDLS and CDR2 YYNGEE. V was pared by 0 bases and J by 2 bases, with 5 bases of the junction left unmatched. This CDR3 contains 16 residues. The CDR3 here is CASSVEVAGSTDTQYF. CDR3 bases: TGTGCCAGCAGCGTAGAGGTAGCGGGGTCCACAGATACGCAGTATTTT.

Only a few counts were recorded for this clonotype. This sequence joins TRBV7-9 and TRBJ2-2, with D hard to call. The CDR3 has 14 amino acids. Trimming pared 7 bases from V and 3 bases from J, leaving 12 bases between. From germline, CDR1 is SEHNR and CDR2 FQNEAQ (reference sequence). The CDR3 DNA follows: TGTGCCAGCACCCTATGGGCGGACACCGGGGAGCTGTTTTTT. Its protein is CASTLWADTGELFF.

The chain carries TRBV2 and TRBJ1-1, with a tentative D call TRBD1 (6 bases). Germline CDR1 and CDR2: SNHLY and FYNNEI. This CDR3 is built from 14 residues. Deletions cut 2 bases from V and 6 bases from J, with 13 bases between. This CDR3 is CASSEIRAGAEAFF. The CDR3 nucleotides are TGTGCCAGCAGTGAAATTAGGGCAGGGGCTGAAGCTTTCTTT.

V and J are TRBV12-3 or TRBV12-4 and TRBJ1-5; D not resolved. With 6 bases removed from V and 2 bases from J, the gap between germline ends came to 14 bases. There are 15 residues in the CDR3. CDR3 protein: CASSPGYSGNQPQHF. CDR3 DNA sequence: TGTGCCAGCAGCCCCGGGTACAGTGGCAATCAGCCCCAGCATTTT.

The V gene is TRBV12-3 or TRBV12-4, the J gene TRBJ2-7, with 8 nucleotides matching TRBD1. CDR3 length: 15 residues. Trimming cost V 5 bases and J 4 bases; bases outside gene matches: 10. The CDR3 nucleotides are TGTGCCAGCAGTGTCGACAGGGGAAGGGGGTACGAGCAGTACTTC. Translated: CASSVDRGRGYEQYF.